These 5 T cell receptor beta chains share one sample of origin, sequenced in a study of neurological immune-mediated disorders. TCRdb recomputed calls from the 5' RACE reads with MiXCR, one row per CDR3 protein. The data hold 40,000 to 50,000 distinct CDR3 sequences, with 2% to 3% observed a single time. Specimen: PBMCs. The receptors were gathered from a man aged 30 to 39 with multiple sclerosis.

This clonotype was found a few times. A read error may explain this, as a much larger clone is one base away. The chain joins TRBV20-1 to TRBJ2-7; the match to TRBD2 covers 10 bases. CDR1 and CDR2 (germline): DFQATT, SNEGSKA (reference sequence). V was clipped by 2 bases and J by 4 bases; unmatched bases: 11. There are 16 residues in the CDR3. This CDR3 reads CSARNSGRTLGYEQYF. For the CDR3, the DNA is TGCAGTGCTAGAAATAGCGGGAGGACTCTTGGGTACGAGCAGTACTTC.

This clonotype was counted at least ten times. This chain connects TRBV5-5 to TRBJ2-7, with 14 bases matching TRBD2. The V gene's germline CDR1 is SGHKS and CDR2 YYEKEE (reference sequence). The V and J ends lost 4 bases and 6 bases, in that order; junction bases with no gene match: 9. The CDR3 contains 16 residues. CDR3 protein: CASSERTSGGISEQYF. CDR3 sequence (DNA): TGTGCCAGCAGCGAAAGGACTAGCGGGGGGATCTCCGAGCAGTACTTC.

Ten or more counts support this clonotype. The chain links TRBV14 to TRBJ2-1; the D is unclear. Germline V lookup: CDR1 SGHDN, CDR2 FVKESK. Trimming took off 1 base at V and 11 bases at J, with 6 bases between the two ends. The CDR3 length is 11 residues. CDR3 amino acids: CASSQVTQQFF. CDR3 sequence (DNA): TGTGCCAGCAGCCAAGTGACTCAGCAGTTCTTC.

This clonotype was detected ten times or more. For the CDR3, the DNA is TGTGCCAGCAGCCAACCGGGACAGGACAATGAGCAGTTCTTC. It encodes CASSQPGQDNEQFF. The V and J genes are TRBV3-1 and TRBJ2-1, with TRBD1 identical over 8 bases. This CDR3 is 14 amino acids long. The germline V gene encodes CDR1 LGHDT and CDR2 YNNKEL (reference sequence). Trimming cost V 2 bases and J 5 bases; bases outside gene matches: 2.

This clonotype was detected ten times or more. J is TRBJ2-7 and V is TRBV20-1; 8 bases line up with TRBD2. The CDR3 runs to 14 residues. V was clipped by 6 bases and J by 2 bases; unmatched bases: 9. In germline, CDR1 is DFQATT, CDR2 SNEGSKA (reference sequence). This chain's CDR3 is CSAQPRGGTYEQYF. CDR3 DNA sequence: TGCAGTGCCCAACCCCGGGGGGGAACCTACGAGCAGTACTTC.